The 25 T cell receptor beta chains listed next were all sequenced from one sample in a study of blood T cell repertoires in COVID-19. The repertoire was sequenced with immunoSEQ multiplex PCR; TCRdb's copy has only in-frame clones and lacks some. The table has roughly 200,000 clones, just under 90% seen once; the top ten hold less than 1.5%. The specimen sequenced was PBMCs or T cells enriched from blood (not recorded which). The source of these receptors is a man aged 30-40 years who had recovered from COVID-19.

The J gene is TRBJ2-1, the V gene TRBV7-2, with 13 bases lining up with TRBD2. CDR3 length: 15 amino acids. CDR1 and CDR2 from the germline V gene are SGHTA and FQGNSA. V was clipped by 5 bases and J by 8 bases; unmatched bases: 6. The CDR3 is CASSVGLAGADEQFF. Here the CDR3 DNA reads TGTGCCAGCAGCGTAGGACTAGCGGGGGCCGATGAGCAGTTCTTC.

Of note for this clone: A junction boundary mismatches the germline segment, possibly from a read error. The chain couples TRBV11-2 to TRBJ2-3, with a tentative D call TRBD1 (6 bases). Germline CDR1 SGHAT, CDR2 FQNNGV. This CDR3 region has 12 residues. CDR3 DNA sequence: TGTGCCAGCAGCTTAGATGACAGGTTACCGAATTTT. It yields the protein CASSLDDRLPNF.

V usage is TRBV13 and J usage is TRBJ2-6; TRBD1 matches 8 bases. CDR3 length equals 17 residues. Unmatched junction bases numbered 5, after V lost 0 bases and J lost 4 bases. CDR1 and CDR2 (germline): PRHDT, FYEKMQ (reference sequence). The CDR3 sequence: CASSLGTGDWGANVLTF. CDR3 coding DNA: TGTGCCAGCAGCTTAGGGACAGGGGATTGGGGGGCCAACGTCCTGACTTTC.

The V and J genes are TRBV10-1 and TRBJ2-1; the match to TRBD2 covers 8 bases. The germline gives CDR1 WNHNN, CDR2 SYGVQD (reference sequence). The CDR3 length is 17 residues. V was pared by 1 base and J by 0 bases, with 5 bases of the junction left unmatched. This CDR3 reads CASSEFSGESSYNEQFF. CDR3 coding DNA: TGCGCCAGCAGTGAGTTTAGCGGGGAGAGCTCCTACAATGAGCAGTTCTTC.

The chain couples TRBV12-5 to TRBJ2-7; TRBD2 agrees at 7 bases. Germline V gene data show CDR1 as LGHNT and CDR2 as FRNRAP. CDR3 length: 14 amino acids. The ends lost 1 base at V and 4 bases at J; junction bases unmatched: 4. For the CDR3, the DNA is TGTGCTAGTGGTTTGGGCGGGGGATCGTACGAGCAGTACTTC. It encodes CASGLGGGSYEQYF.

The chain links TRBV15 to TRBJ1-3, with D maybe TRBD1 (5 bases). Trimming left V 6 bases short and J 0 bases short, with 12 bases between. Germline V gene sequence: CDR1 LNHNV, CDR2 YYDKDF (reference sequence). The CDR3 totals 15 residues. The CDR3 loop is CATRRDYISGNTIYF. The CDR3 DNA follows: TGTGCCACCAGACGGGACTACATCTCTGGAAACACCATATATTTT.

The V call is TRBV7-9, the J call TRBJ1-5; the match to TRBD1 covers 7 bases. With V trimmed by 5 bases and J by 7 bases, 11 bases remained unmatched. The CDR3 totals 15 residues. The germline CDR1 and CDR2 sequences are SEHNR and FQNEAQ (reference sequence). The CDR3: CASSPSTGLGQPQHF. As DNA, the CDR3 is TGTGCCAGCAGCCCTTCGACAGGGCTTGGACAGCCCCAGCATTTT.

The chain employs TRBV15 and TRBJ1-4, with TRBD1 matching over 7 bases. V shed 1 base, J shed 11 bases, and the junction held 13 bases outside the gene matches. The CDR3 loop spans 16 amino acids. Per germline, CDR1 LNHNV and CDR2 YYDKDF (reference sequence). Written as DNA, the CDR3 is TGTGCCACCAGCAGAGTTAGGGACAGCGGGTTGAGGAAACTGTTTTTT. It codes for CATSRVRDSGLRKLFF.

The genes are TRBV18 and TRBJ2-7; no definite D call. Trimming took off 2 bases at V and 0 bases at J, with 8 bases between the two ends. In germline, CDR1 is KGHSH, CDR2 LQKENI. This CDR3 comprises 14 residues. The CDR3 coding sequence is TGTGCCAGCTCACCAGCCCAGATCTCCTACGAGCAGTACTTC. This gives the protein CASSPAQISYEQYF.

J is TRBJ2-7 and V is TRBV15; 10 bases align to TRBD1. The CDR3 is 14 residues long. V was pared by 4 bases and J by 4 bases, with 4 bases of the junction left unmatched. The germline V gene has CDR1 LNHNV and CDR2 YYDKDF (reference sequence). CDR3 bases: TGTGCCACCAGCACCGGGACAGGGGCTTACGAGCAGTACTTC. Translated, it gives CATSTGTGAYEQYF.

Only a few counts were recorded for this clone. The rearrangement links TRBV7-2 to TRBJ1-6; D call uncertain. CDR1 SGHTA and CDR2 FQGNSA come from the germline V gene. The V and J ends lost 4 bases and 10 bases respectively, with 11 bases between them. The CDR3 is made up of 13 amino acids. The CDR3 nucleotides are TGTGCCAGCAGCTCCAAAGAGCGATCACCCCTCCACTTT. It is translated as CASSSKERSPLHF.

The chain combines TRBV5-1 with TRBJ1-2; 9 bases agree with TRBD1. Trimming took 3 bases from V and 0 from J; bases not matched to a gene: 3. This CDR3 is 15 amino acids long. Germline lookup yields CDR1 SGHRS and CDR2 YFSETQ. CDR3 sequence reads: CASSYRGQPNYGYTF. The CDR3 coding sequence is TGCGCCAGCAGCTACAGGGGGCAACCTAACTATGGCTACACCTTC.

V usage is TRBV7-8 and J usage is TRBJ1-1; 9 nucleotides agree with TRBD1. Trimming cost V 5 bases and J 1 base; bases outside gene matches: 8. CDR1 and CDR2 (germline): SGHVS, FQNEAQ. The CDR3 covers 16 residues. This chain's CDR3 is CASSPRTGATNTEAFF. The CDR3 region has the DNA TGTGCCAGCAGCCCCCGGACAGGGGCTACGAACACTGAAGCTTTCTTT.

The chain combines TRBV7-2 with TRBJ2-5; 12 bases fit TRBD2. Germline CDR1 and CDR2: SGHTA and FQGNSA. The CDR3 sequence is 16 residues long. The J segment lost 1 base and the V segment lost 3 bases, leaving 3 bases of the junction unmatched. The CDR3 sequence is CASSLTSGGSQETQYF. CDR3 sequence (DNA): TGTGCCAGCAGCTTGACTAGCGGGGGATCCCAAGAGACCCAGTACTTC.

The rearrangement joins TRBV12-3 or TRBV12-4 to TRBJ2-7; D is uncertain. With 4 bases removed from V and 4 bases from J, the gap between germline ends came to 11 bases. CDR3 size: 13 residues. CDR3 in DNA: TGTGCCAGCAGTTGGGCAGGAATGTACGAGCAGTACTTC. This codes for CASSWAGMYEQYF.

This sequence joins TRBV28 and TRBJ2-6, with D perhaps matching TRBD1 (6 bases). Trimming pared 5 bases from V and 2 bases from J, leaving 10 bases between. The CDR3 has 15 amino acids. The germline V gene has CDR1 MDHEN and CDR2 SYDVKM. The CDR3 bases are TGTGCCAGCAGTCCGCAGGGGACTGGGGCCAACGTCCTGACTTTC. Translated: CASSPQGTGANVLTF. Full variable domain (outside the CDR3, taken from reference TRBV28 and TRBJ2-6): DVKVTQSSRYLVKRTGEKVFLECVQDMDHENMFWYRQDPGLGLRLIYFSYDVKMKEKGDIPEGYSVSREKKERFSLILESASTNQTSMYLCASSPQGTGANVLTFGAGSRLTVL.

This CDR3 reads CASSSGQVSNQPQHF. CDR3 bases: TGTGCCAGCAGCTCCGGACAGGTTAGCAATCAGCCCCAGCATTTT. The chain has TRBV7-9 and TRBJ1-5; 7 bases are a match to TRBD1. Germline CDR1 is SEHNR and CDR2 is FQNEAQ (reference sequence). Trimming removed 4 bases from V and 0 bases from J; junction bases left unmatched: 3. This CDR3 region has 15 residues.

The J gene is TRBJ2-1, the V gene TRBV10-3; possibly TRBD2 for D (5 bases). The germline V gene encodes CDR1 ENHRY and CDR2 SYGVKD. There are 19 residues in the CDR3. Deletions cut 4 bases from V and 0 bases from J, with 22 bases between. CDR3 DNA: TGTGCCATCAGTGGGGTCGGGGTGGCCAATCGAAGCTCCTACAATGAGCAGTTCTTC. It yields the protein CAISGVGVANRSSYNEQFF.

The chain couples TRBV19 to TRBJ1-5; 8 bases fit TRBD1. V shed 1 base, J shed 5 bases, and the junction held 7 bases outside the gene matches. This CDR3 comprises 16 residues. CDR1 is LNHDA, CDR2 SQIVND, per germline (reference sequence). CDR3 in amino acids: CASSIGDRKLYQPQHF. The CDR3 DNA reads TGTGCCAGTAGTATAGGGGACAGGAAGCTTTATCAGCCCCAGCATTTT.

In this sample, this clone turned up a few times. The gene calls are TRBV3-1 (or the pseudogene TRBV3-2) and TRBJ1-1; D not resolved. The CDR3 contains 12 residues. V lost 4 bases and J 3 bases, leaving 6 bases between the germline ends. CDR1 and CDR2 from the germline V gene are LGHDT and YNNKEL (reference sequence). CDR3 in DNA: TGTGCCAGCAGCCTCCGGGACACTGAAGCTTTCTTT. Encoded protein: CASSLRDTEAFF.

This clone is a singleton in its sample. The CDR3 loop is CASSYSTSGTWYYEQYF. The CDR3 DNA follows: TGTGCCAGCAGTTACTCGACTAGCGGGACATGGTACTACGAGCAGTACTTC. The V and J genes are TRBV6-2 or TRBV6-3 and TRBJ2-7; 11 bases align to TRBD2. Germline trimming cut 0 bases from V and 3 bases from J; bases unmatched to any gene: 7. The CDR3 has 17 residues. Germline V gives CDR1 MNHEY, CDR2 SVGEGT.

The count of this clone is one. The chain carries TRBV30 and TRBJ1-2; tentative D call: TRBD1 (5 bases). Germline CDR1 GTSNPN, CDR2 SVGIG (reference sequence). CDR3 length: 13 residues. V was trimmed by 3 bases and J by 0 bases, leaving 8 bases between them. The CDR3 here is CAWRLTANYGYTF. CDR3 sequence (DNA): TGTGCCTGGAGGCTGACAGCTAACTATGGCTACACCTTC.

The chain employs TRBV5-6 and TRBJ1-5; D is uncertain. Germline V gene data show CDR1 as SGHDT and CDR2 as YYEEEE. Trimming pared 1 base from V and 6 bases from J, leaving 11 bases between. CDR3 length equals 14 residues. The CDR3 loop reads CASSLKREIQPQHF. Written as DNA, the CDR3 is TGTGCCAGCAGCTTGAAGAGGGAAATTCAGCCCCAGCATTTT.

The rearrangement joins TRBV11-2 to TRBJ1-6; 8 bases agree with TRBD1. The junction had 4 bases not matched to a gene; V was cut back by 1 base and J by 8 bases. Per the germline V gene, CDR1 is SGHAT and CDR2 is FQNNGV. The CDR3 runs 15 residues. The CDR3 DNA is TGTGCCAGCAGCTTAGGGACAGGGTATTATTCACCCCTCCACTTT. It encodes CASSLGTGYYSPLHF.

CDR3 amino acids: CASSPGGITDTQYF. Here the CDR3 DNA reads TGTGCCAGCAGCCCAGGGGGCATTACAGATACGCAGTATTTT. The V gene is TRBV6-5, the J gene TRBJ2-3, with TRBD1 matching over 8 bases. The CDR3 runs 14 residues. Germline CDR1 is MNHEY and CDR2 is SVGAGI. V trimming: 6 bases; J trimming: 3 bases; junction bases outside the gene matches: 5.